The 26 T cell receptor beta chains reported below all come from one sample, sequenced in a study of cytomegalovirus exposure and HLA in healthy donors. This PCR relied on a set of 60 Vbeta primers and 13 Jbeta primers. Some clones are missing from TCRdb's copy, which holds only in-frame ones; the method was immunoSEQ multiplex PCR. The sample yields about 100,000 clones, around 74% seen once. Material for sequencing was PBMCs. The receptors here all came from a man in his forties in good health and CMV-seropositive.

The J gene is TRBJ1-2, the V gene TRBV28; D not certain. CDR3 size: 19 residues. V was pared by 1 base and J by 0 bases, with 21 bases between. Germline V gene sequence: CDR1 MDHEN, CDR2 SYDVKM. The CDR3 sequence: CASSLSPLTYSLANYGYTF. The CDR3 nucleotides read TGTGCCAGCAGTTTATCCCCCCTGACCTATTCCCTAGCTAACTATGGCTACACCTTC.

This rearrangement joins TRBV6-1 to TRBJ1-3, with D possibly matching TRBD1 (6 bases). The V end lost 2 bases, the J end lost 3 bases, and 14 bases lay between the germline ends. The CDR3 runs to 16 residues. CDR1 is MNHNS, CDR2 SASEGT, per germline. This CDR3 reads CASSEMWTARGNTIYF. The CDR3, as DNA: TGTGCCAGCAGTGAAATGTGGACAGCCCGTGGAAACACCATATATTTT.

V and J are TRBV5-6 and TRBJ2-1; TRBD1 matches 10 bases. Germline V CDR1 and CDR2: SGHDT, YYEEEE. There are 16 residues in the CDR3. The junction had 4 bases not matched to a gene; V was cut back by 1 base and J by 3 bases. The CDR3 reads CASSLLGQGGYNEQFF. For the CDR3, the DNA is TGTGCCAGCAGCTTGCTCGGACAGGGGGGCTACAATGAGCAGTTCTTC.

The chain is built from TRBV6-5 and TRBJ1-2, with D unclear. CDR1 and CDR2 from the germline V gene are MNHEY and SVGAGI. The CDR3 is made up of 14 amino acids. Trimming removed 2 bases from V and 7 bases from J, with 14 bases in between. The CDR3 coding sequence is TGTGCCAGCAGTTACACTAGGACGGCTGCTGGCTACACCTTC. Its translation: CASSYTRTAAGYTF.

The chain recombines TRBV2 with TRBJ2-5; the D gene is possibly TRBD2 (6 bases). Deletions cut 6 bases from V and 5 bases from J, with 16 bases between. CDR1 and CDR2 (germline): SNHLY, FYNNEI. The CDR3 is made up of 14 amino acids. The CDR3 reads CASRYRDFRETQYF. As DNA, the CDR3 is TGTGCCAGCAGGTACCGGGACTTTCGCGAGACCCAGTACTTC.

The chain recombines TRBV6-6 with TRBJ2-7; D is uncertain. The CDR3 is made up of 13 amino acids. Germline V gives CDR1 MNHNY, CDR2 SVGAGI (reference sequence). V lost 4 bases, J lost 3 bases, and 10 bases lay in between. In DNA form, the CDR3 reads TGTGCCAGCAGTTTTACACCGATCTACGAGCAGTACTTC. Protein sequence: CASSFTPIYEQYF.

The chain links TRBV6-1 to TRBJ1-5; D remains unclear. V was clipped by 3 bases and J by 7 bases, with 4 bases between them. There are 11 residues in the CDR3. Germline V gene sequence: CDR1 MNHNS, CDR2 SASEGT. For the CDR3, the DNA is TGTGCCAGCAGTGACCAACAGCCCCAGCATTTT. Its translation: CASSDQQPQHF.

The chain joins TRBV28 to TRBJ2-4; TRBD1 aligns across 11 bases. After removal of 5 bases from V and 2 bases from J, the junction contained 5 bases not matched to a gene. The CDR3 runs 16 residues. CDR1 MDHEN and CDR2 SYDVKM come from the germline V gene. CDR3 residues: CASSLGQGVSKNIQYF. The CDR3 DNA reads as TGTGCCAGCAGTCTGGGACAGGGGGTGTCCAAAAACATTCAGTACTTC. Using reference TRBV28 and TRBJ2-4 for the parts outside the CDR3, the full variable domain is DVKVTQSSRYLVKRTGEKVFLECVQDMDHENMFWYRQDPGLGLRLIYFSYDVKMKEKGDIPEGYSVSREKKERFSLILESASTNQTSMYLCASSLGQGVSKNIQYFGAGTRLSVL.

Worth noting for this clone: One junction end does not reproduce the germline sequence, and a read error may be involved. This sequence joins TRBV27 and TRBJ1-1; D is possibly TRBD1 (5 bases). Per germline, CDR1 MNHEY and CDR2 SMNVEV (reference sequence). The CDR3 loop spans 8 amino acids. The CDR3 DNA follows: TGTGCCAGCACCAGGGATTCCTTT. It specifies CASTRDSF.

The chain couples TRBV5-6 to TRBJ1-2; 7 nucleotides line up with TRBD1. The junction had 8 bases not matched to a gene; V was cut back by 5 bases and J by 10 bases. Germline V gene lookup returns CDR1 SGHDT and CDR2 YYEEEE. The CDR3 loop spans 12 amino acids. The CDR3 protein is CASRSTGVDYTF. DNA of the CDR3: TGTGCCAGCAGATCCACAGGGGTTGACTACACCTTC.

The chain has TRBV5-4 and TRBJ1-6; 9 positions agree with TRBD1. Trimming at V came to 3 bases and at J to 11 bases, leaving 9 bases not matched to a gene. CDR1 is SGHNT, CDR2 YYREEE, per germline (reference sequence). This CDR3 region has 15 residues. The CDR3 spells CASSWGQGEVAPLHF. In DNA, the CDR3 is TGTGCCAGCAGCTGGGGACAGGGCGAAGTTGCACCCCTCCACTTT.

The chain couples TRBV6-1 to TRBJ1-2, with D tentatively TRBD1 (6 bases). The CDR3 spans 14 residues. Germline CDR1 and CDR2: MNHNS and SASEGT. The ends were cut back, 1 base at V and 3 bases at J, with 9 bases in the middle. CDR3 bases: TGTGCCAGCAGTGAAGGGGCAGGGGACTATGGCTACACCTTC. This translates into CASSEGAGDYGYTF.

The chain combines TRBV5-1 with TRBJ1-1; 7 nucleotides align to TRBD1. Germline CDR1 and CDR2: SGHRS and YFSETQ. The V segment lost 4 bases and the J segment 6 bases; nucleotides outside the gene matches: 3. The CDR3 covers 12 residues. CDR3: CASSGDSAEAFF. In DNA form, the CDR3 reads TGCGCCAGCAGCGGGGACAGTGCTGAAGCTTTCTTT.

The chain uses TRBV18 and TRBJ2-7, with 10 nucleotides matching TRBD2. There are 14 residues in the CDR3. V shed 2 bases, J shed 5 bases, and the junction held 3 bases outside the gene matches. The germline V gene has CDR1 KGHSH and CDR2 LQKENI. CDR3 nucleotide sequence: TGTGCCAGCTCACCAACAGCGGGAGGGCACGAGCAGTACTTC. Protein: CASSPTAGGHEQYF.

This clone was seen only once. This chain links TRBV4-3 with TRBJ1-3; the match to TRBD1 covers 7 bases. Germline trimming cut 1 base from V and 0 bases from J; bases unmatched to any gene: 3. CDR3 length equals 16 residues. CDR1 is LGHNA and CDR2 is YSLEER in the germline V gene. This CDR3 reads CASSQAHRGSGNTIYF. The CDR3 DNA reads as TGCGCCAGCAGCCAAGCCCACAGGGGCTCTGGAAACACCATATATTTT.

The chain is built from TRBV29-1 and TRBJ2-3; 10 bases are a match to TRBD2. The CDR3 is 15 amino acids. V dropped 3 bases and J dropped 0; count of bases not matched to a gene: 3. Germline CDR1 is SQVTM and CDR2 is ANQGSEA. CDR3 DNA: TGCAGCGTTGACGGACTAGCGGAGAGCACAGATACGCAGTATTTT. Protein product: CSVDGLAESTDTQYF.

V gene TRBV5-1 combines with J gene TRBJ2-5, with D unclear. V lost 2 bases to trimming and J lost 3 bases, with 11 bases between them. Germline assignment: CDR1 SGHRS and CDR2 YFSETQ. The CDR3 length is 14 residues. The chain's CDR3 is CASSFTRREETQYF. CDR3 nucleotides: TGCGCCAGCAGCTTTACCCGGAGAGAAGAGACCCAGTACTTC.

This clone has more than one count but fewer than ten. This chain links TRBV27 with TRBJ2-7; tentative D call: TRBD2 (6 bases). Germline lookup yields CDR1 MNHEY and CDR2 SMNVEV (reference sequence). This CDR3 is 17 amino acids long. Trimming removed 2 bases at V and 6 bases at J, with 23 bases between. The CDR3 is CASSLNPASPGAGEQYF. The CDR3 DNA reads TGTGCCAGCAGTTTAAACCCCGCGAGCCCGGGAGCGGGCGAGCAGTACTTC.

A note on this clone: The sample contains more than one DNA sequence encoding this CDR3. The chain links TRBV6-6 to TRBJ1-5; D unclear. The germline gives CDR1 MNHNY, CDR2 SVGAGI (reference sequence). Trimming cost V 5 bases and J 2 bases, with 10 bases left between them. The CDR3 is 14 residues long. CDR3 loop: CASSPTGGNQPQHF. Here the CDR3 DNA reads TGTGCCAGCAGTCCAACGGGTGGCAATCAGCCCCAGCATTTT.

This clone came up a few times. This rearrangement joins TRBV11-2 to TRBJ2-1; D is possibly TRBD2 (5 bases). There are 14 residues in the CDR3. V lost 4 bases to trimming and J lost 8 bases, with 15 bases between them. Looked up from germline, CDR1 is SGHAT and CDR2 is FQNNGV. The CDR3 spells CASSSSSLGDEQFF. DNA for the CDR3: TGTGCCAGCAGCTCTAGCTCCTTGGGCGATGAGCAGTTCTTC.

The chain is built from TRBV11-2 and TRBJ1-2; 7 nucleotides agree with TRBD1. The germline CDR1 and CDR2 sequences are SGHAT and FQNNGV. The CDR3 length is 13 residues. V trimming: 5 bases; J trimming: 5 bases; junction bases outside the gene matches: 5. For the CDR3, the DNA is TGTGCCAGCAGCCGACAGGGAGTATATGGCTACACCTTC. Protein: CASSRQGVYGYTF.

Remarks on this clone: This sample includes further DNA sequences coding for the same CDR3. This chain connects TRBV5-4 to TRBJ2-2; D possibly corresponds to TRBD2 (6 bases). CDR3 length equals 15 residues. The ends were cut back, 3 bases at V and 1 base at J, with 10 bases in the middle. CDR1 and CDR2 (germline): SGHNT, YYREEE (reference sequence). CDR3 coding DNA: TGTGCCAGCAGCTCCGGGACTTTGAACACCGGGGAGCTGTTTTTT. Amino acids: CASSSGTLNTGELFF.

This clone was detected only once. The V and J genes are TRBV7-8 and TRBJ1-2; no clear D gene. The CDR3 runs 14 residues. V lost 5 bases to trimming and J lost 3 bases, with 13 bases between them. Germline V gene data show CDR1 as SGHVS and CDR2 as FQNEAQ. Written as DNA, the CDR3 is TGTGCCAGCAGCAGGTTTGAAGGAGACTATGGCTACACCTTC. It is translated as CASSRFEGDYGYTF.

The chain links TRBV5-4 to TRBJ2-2; the D gene is possibly TRBD2 (6 bases). V lost 3 bases and J 6 bases, leaving 9 bases between the germline ends. This CDR3 region has 13 residues. The germline V gene has CDR1 SGHNT and CDR2 YYREEE (reference sequence). The CDR3 bases are TGTGCCAGCAGCTCGGGGGTGGCCGGGGAGCTGTTTTTT. This sequence encodes CASSSGVAGELFF.

Regarding this clone: Other DNA sequences within the sample encode an identical CDR3. The chain joins TRBV6-5 to TRBJ1-2; the match to TRBD1 covers 7 bases. The germline gives CDR1 MNHEY, CDR2 SVGAGI. The length of the CDR3 is 13 residues. Trimming took 6 bases from V and 2 from J; bases not matched to a gene: 3. The CDR3 spells CASRRQGNYGYTF. CDR3 DNA sequence: TGTGCCAGCAGGAGACAGGGAAACTATGGCTACACCTTC.

This clone came up once. The rearrangement uses TRBV5-8 and TRBJ1-2; TRBD1 might be the D (5 bases). Germline-derived CDR1 and CDR2 are SGHTS and YDEGEE. Trimming stripped 4 bases from V and 5 bases from J, with 12 bases between. The CDR3 consists of 13 residues. The DNA for the CDR3 is TGTGCCAGCAGCCCACTCCGACAGTATGGCTACACCTTC. Its protein product is CASSPLRQYGYTF.